This T cell receptor beta chain originates from a study of OX40 agonist ivuxolimab in advanced cancers. At the level of the study: An agonistic anti-OX40 (CD134) antibody, ivuxolimab, was used to treat the patients. Patients were infused with ivuxolimab every 2 weeks at 0.01 to 10 mg/kg. Patients in dose escalation had liver, melanoma, kidney or head and neck cancers.

Blood was sampled at baseline, cycle 4 day 1, and cycle 7 day 1. Profiling relied on immunoSEQ multiplex PCR, and the TCRdb table lists in-frame clones only, not all of them. The table lists roughly 80,000 clones, approximately 86% of them singletons. Trimming took off 1 base at V and 8 bases at J, with 14 bases between the two ends. Germline CDR1 is SGHVS and CDR2 is FNYEAQ. CDR3 length: 15 residues. The TCR originated in an adult with an advanced solid tumor such as melanoma, head and neck, liver or kidney cancer. Sequences were derived from CD4+ or CD8+ T cells sorted from blood, sampled in a trial of the OX40 agonist ivuxolimab. V is TRBV7-6 and J is TRBJ1-4, with a tentative D call TRBD1 (6 bases). CDR3 protein: CASSLGGGAKEKLFF. The CDR3 DNA is TGTGCCAGCAGCTTAGGTGGGGGGGCAAAGGAAAAACTGTTTTTT.